This T cell receptor beta chain came from a study of cytomegalovirus exposure and HLA in healthy donors. PCR involved 60 Vbeta and 13 Jbeta primers. Original data processing: Roughly 80 million unique TCR beta chains, 9 million to 11 million shared, were counted in a later analysis. Sequencing used immunoSEQ multiplex PCR; TCRdb keeps in-frame clones, though not all of them. V and J calls and clone size are given by that table; D and trimming were obtained from the DNA. In the table there are approximately 160,000 clones, 55% to 70% of which are singletons. The CDR3 covers 15 residues. Germline lookup yields CDR1 MNHEY and CDR2 SVGAGI. V gave up 6 bases and J gave up 4 bases; unmatched junction bases: 6. Whole-study results and caveats: V segments that were indistinguishable, TRBV6-2 and TRBV6-3 among them, were omitted from analysis. According to reports, the classifier identified cytomegalovirus status with high specificity and sensitivity.

In the case of this clone: Antigen: not known.

The chain employs TRBV6-5 and TRBJ1-5, with 10 positions matching TRBD1. The sequence was collected from a woman aged 40 to 50 in good health and CMV-seropositive. Sequenced material: PBMCs. The CDR3 DNA reads TGTGCCAGCAGGGGGACAGGGGCGGCTAATCAGCCCCAGCATTTT. Protein: CASRGTGAANQPQHF.